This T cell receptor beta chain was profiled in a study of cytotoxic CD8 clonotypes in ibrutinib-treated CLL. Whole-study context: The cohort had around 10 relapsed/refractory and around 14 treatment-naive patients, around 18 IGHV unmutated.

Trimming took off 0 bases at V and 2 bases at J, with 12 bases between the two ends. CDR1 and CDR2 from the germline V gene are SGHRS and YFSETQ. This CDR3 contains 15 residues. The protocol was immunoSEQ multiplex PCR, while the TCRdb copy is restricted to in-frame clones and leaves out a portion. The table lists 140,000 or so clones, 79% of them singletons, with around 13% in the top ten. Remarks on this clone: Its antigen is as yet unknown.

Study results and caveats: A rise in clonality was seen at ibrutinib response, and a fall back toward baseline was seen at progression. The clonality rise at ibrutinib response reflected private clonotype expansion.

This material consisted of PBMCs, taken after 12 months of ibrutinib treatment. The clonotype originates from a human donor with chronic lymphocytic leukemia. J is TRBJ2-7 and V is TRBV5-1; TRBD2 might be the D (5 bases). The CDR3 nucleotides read TGCGCCAGCAGCTTGGAAGGGCTAGCTCCCTACGAGCAGTACTTC. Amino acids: CASSLEGLAPYEQYF.